What follows are 11 T cell receptor beta chains derived from one specimen sequenced in a study of T cell repertoires in cytomegalovirus infection. A single record per CDR3 protein comes from TCRdb applying MiXCR to the reads. The data show 200,000 to 300,000 distinct CDR3 sequences, roughly an eighth seen once. Sequencing was carried out using PBMCs. Every receptor here comes from a human donor in good health (CMV status not recorded). Some clones in this sample may be carry-over from other donors' samples.

The chain combines TRBV9 with TRBJ2-1, with 9 bases identical to TRBD2. This CDR3 spans 16 amino acids. V shed 0 bases, J shed 8 bases, and the junction held 9 bases outside the gene matches. Germline V gene data show CDR1 as SGDLS and CDR2 as YYNGEE. DNA for the CDR3: TGTGCCAGCAGCGTAGACGCGGGAGGGCCTCGGGATGAGCAGTTCTTC. Translating it yields CASSVDAGGPRDEQFF.

The chain carries TRBV9 and TRBJ2-1; 13 bases align to TRBD2. The germline V gene encodes CDR1 SGDLS and CDR2 YYNGEE. CDR3 length: 17 residues. J lost 6 bases, V lost 4 bases, and 10 bases had no gene match. The DNA of the CDR3 is TGTGCCAGCAGCCCCCGGACTAGCGGGAGTACGAGCAATGAGCAGTTCTTC. Amino acids: CASSPRTSGSTSNEQFF.

This clonotype occurred many times. The V gene is TRBV4-1, the J gene TRBJ2-3, with D uncertain. Trimming cost V 2 bases and J 7 bases, with 13 bases left between them. This CDR3 has 14 residues. The V gene's germline CDR1 is MGHRA and CDR2 YSYEKL. In DNA, the CDR3 is TGCGCCAGCAGCCAAATCTCGCGAGGCAATACGCAGTATTTT. It codes for CASSQISRGNTQYF.

The table lists this clonotype with many counts. V is TRBV7-2 and J is TRBJ1-5; no clear D gene. V was clipped by 3 bases and J by 7 bases, with 7 bases between them. There are 12 residues in the CDR3. Germline V lookup: CDR1 SGHTA, CDR2 FQGNSA. The CDR3 DNA sequence: TGTGCCAGCAGCTTCACGGGGCAGCCCCAGCATTTT. This encodes CASSFTGQPQHF. Based on the CDR3 plus reference TRBV7-2 and TRBJ1-5, the full variable domain is GAGVSQSPSNKVTEKGKDVELRCDPISGHTALYWYRQSLGQGLEFLIYFQGNSAPDKSGLPSDRFSAERTGGSVSTLTIQRTQQEDSAVYLCASSFTGQPQHFGDGTRLSIL.

This clonotype was found many times. The rearrangement uses TRBV7-2 and TRBJ1-5; no clear D. V lost 2 bases and J 4 bases, leaving 6 bases between the germline ends. Germline V gives CDR1 SGHTA, CDR2 FQGNSA. The CDR3 runs 13 residues. For the CDR3, the DNA is TGTGCCAGCAGCTTAACGGCAAATCAGCCCCAGCATTTT. Residues: CASSLTANQPQHF. The entire variable domain, with the rest obtained from reference TRBV7-2 and TRBJ1-5, is as follows: GAGVSQSPSNKVTEKGKDVELRCDPISGHTALYWYRQSLGQGLEFLIYFQGNSAPDKSGLPSDRFSAERTGGSVSTLTIQRTQQEDSAVYLCASSLTANQPQHFGDGTRLSIL.

This chain connects TRBV19 to TRBJ1-2; 9 bases fit TRBD1. CDR1 is LNHDA, CDR2 SQIVND, per germline (reference sequence). The length of the CDR3 is 14 residues. The junction had 4 bases not matched to a gene; V was cut back by 4 bases and J by 4 bases. CDR3 amino acids: CASSTVTGGYGYTF. The CDR3 bases are TGTGCCAGTAGTACTGTGACAGGGGGCTATGGCTACACCTTC. The entire variable domain, with the rest obtained from reference TRBV19 and TRBJ1-2, is as follows: DGGITQSPKYLFRKEGQNVTLSCEQNLNHDAMYWYRQDPGQGLRLIYYSQIVNDFQKGDIAEGYSVSREKKESFPLTVTSAQKNPTAFYLCASSTVTGGYGYTFGSGTRLTVV.

In the case of this clonotype: A junction boundary mismatches the germline segment, possibly from a read error. The chain employs TRBV29-1 and TRBJ2-3; 8 bases are a match to TRBD1. The CDR3 runs to 12 residues. Germline-derived CDR1 and CDR2 are SQVTM and ANQGSEA. CDR3 sequence reads: CSVGTGPDTQYF. DNA for the CDR3: TGCAGCGTCGGGACAGGCCCAGACACGCAGTATTTT.

This clonotype was recorded many times. The chain is built from TRBV7-8 and TRBJ1-1, with D tentatively TRBD1 (6 bases). CDR3 length equals 15 residues. V was pared by 5 bases and J by 1 base, with 14 bases between. Germline CDR1 SGHVS, CDR2 FQNEAQ. CDR3 DNA: TGTGCCAGCAGCATGGACCAACAGGGGAACACTGAAGCTTTCTTT. Translation: CASSMDQQGNTEAFF.

This clonotype was counted ten times or more. The chain employs TRBV7-2 and TRBJ1-2; 8 bases line up with TRBD1. Trimming took 0 bases from V and 6 from J; bases not matched to a gene: 6. CDR1 is SGHTA and CDR2 is FQGNSA in the germline V gene. CDR3 length: 15 amino acids. CDR3 coding DNA: TGTGCCAGCAGCTTAGCGCCATCAGGGGGCCATGGCTACACCTTC. Encoded protein: CASSLAPSGGHGYTF.

The chain is built from TRBV7-9 and TRBJ1-3; D is uncertain. The CDR3 spans 15 residues. V was shortened by 0 bases and J by 3 bases, with 9 bases between the two germline ends. Germline V gives CDR1 SEHNR, CDR2 FQNEAQ (reference sequence). Here the CDR3 reads CASSLAAGYGNTIYF. CDR3 nucleotides: TGTGCCAGCAGCTTAGCGGCGGGATATGGAAACACCATATATTTT.

This clonotype was seen repeatedly, ten times or more. The chain couples TRBV5-1 to TRBJ2-1; D is unclear. CDR3 length: 14 amino acids. Germline-derived CDR1 and CDR2 are SGHRS and YFSETQ. V lost 0 bases to trimming and J lost 6 bases, with 10 bases between them. The CDR3 loop is CASSLALLINEQFF. CDR3 nucleotide sequence: TGCGCCAGCAGCTTGGCACTCCTAATCAATGAGCAGTTCTTC.